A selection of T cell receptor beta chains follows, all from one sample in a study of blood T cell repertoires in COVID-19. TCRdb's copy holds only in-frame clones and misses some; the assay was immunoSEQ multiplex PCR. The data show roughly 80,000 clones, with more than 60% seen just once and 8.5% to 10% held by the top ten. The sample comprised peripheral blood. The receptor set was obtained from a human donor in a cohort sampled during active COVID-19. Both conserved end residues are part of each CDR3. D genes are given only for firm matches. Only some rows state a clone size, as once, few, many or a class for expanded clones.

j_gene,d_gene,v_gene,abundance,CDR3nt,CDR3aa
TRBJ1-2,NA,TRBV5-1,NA,TGCGCCAGCAGCTTGGAGAGGGACTATGGCTACACCTTC,CASSLERDYGYTF
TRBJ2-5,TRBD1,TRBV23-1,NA,TGCGCCTGCAGGGACAGGGACCAAGAGACCCAGTACTTC,CACRDRDQETQYF
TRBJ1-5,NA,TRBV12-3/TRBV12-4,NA,TGTGCCAGCAGGGTAATCCCGGGGCCCCAGCATTTT,CASRVIPGPQHF
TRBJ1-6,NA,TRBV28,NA,TGTGCCAGCAGTCGAGACGGGAATAATTCACCCCTCCACTTT,CASSRDGNNSPLHF
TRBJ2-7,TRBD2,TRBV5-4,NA,TGTGCCAGCAGCTTTGGACTAGCGGGGTCCTACGAGCAGTACTTC,CASSFGLAGSYEQYF
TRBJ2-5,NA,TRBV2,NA,TGTGCCAGCAGTGAGAGGACTGGTAAAGAGACCCAGTACTTC,CASSERTGKETQYF
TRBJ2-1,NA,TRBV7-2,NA,TGTGCCAGCAGCTTAGTATCGGTCAACAATGAGCAGTTCTTC,CASSLVSVNNEQFF
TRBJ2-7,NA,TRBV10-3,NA,TGTGCCATCAGCGGGGGGAGGGGGTCCTACGAGCAGTACTTC,CAISGGRGSYEQYF
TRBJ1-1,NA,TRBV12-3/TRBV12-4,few,TGTGCCAGCAGCCCGACAGGGAACACTGAAGCTTTCTTT,CASSPTGNTEAFF
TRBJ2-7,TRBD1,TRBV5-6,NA,TGTGCCAGCCTCGTGACCGGGACAGGGACATACGAGCAGTACTTC,CASLVTGTGTYEQYF
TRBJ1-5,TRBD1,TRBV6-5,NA,TGTGCCAGCAGTCGAACAGGGGCCGGGGATCAGCCCCAGCATTTT,CASSRTGAGDQPQHF
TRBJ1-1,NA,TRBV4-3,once,TGCGCCAGCAGCCAGGCCCTGTGGAACACTGAAGCTTTCTTT,CASSQALWNTEAFF
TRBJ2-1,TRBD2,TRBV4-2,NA,TGTGCCAGCAGCCAGACTAGCGGGGGGGCCCATGAGCAGTTCTTC,CASSQTSGGAHEQFF
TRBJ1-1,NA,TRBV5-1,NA,TGCGCCAGCAGCTTGTGGCCTTTGAACACTGAAGCTTTCTTT,CASSLWPLNTEAFF
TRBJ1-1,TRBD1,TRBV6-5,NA,TGTGCCAGCAGTTACCGGACAGGGCAGAACACTGAAGCTTTCTTT,CASSYRTGQNTEAFF
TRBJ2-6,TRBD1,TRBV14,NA,TGTGCCAGCAGCCACCAGGGGGCTTCTGGGGCCAACGTCCTGACTTTC,CASSHQGASGANVLTF
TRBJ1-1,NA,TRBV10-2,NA,TGCGCCAGCAGTGATTTTGGGGGCGCGTGGACTGAAGCTTTCTTT,CASSDFGGAWTEAFF
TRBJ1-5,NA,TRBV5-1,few,TGCGCCAAGTACAGGGACCCTCAGCCCCAGCATTTT,CAKYRDPQPQHF
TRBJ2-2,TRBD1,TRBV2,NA,TGTGCCAGCAGCGGGGACAGGGGGTTTGGCGGGGAGCTGTTTTTT,CASSGDRGFGGELFF
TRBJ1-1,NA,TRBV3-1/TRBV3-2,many,TGTGCCAGCAGCCAAGGTGAGGCGCAGACTGAAGCTTTCTTT,CASSQGEAQTEAFF
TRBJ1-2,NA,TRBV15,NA,TGTGCCACCAGCCGGTCTAGTAACTATGGCTACACCTTC,CATSRSSNYGYTF
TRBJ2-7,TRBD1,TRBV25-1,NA,TGTGCCAGCGCTCAGGGGGCTCGCGACGAGCAGTACTTC,CASAQGARDEQYF
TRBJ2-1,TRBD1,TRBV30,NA,TGTGCCTGGAGTGGGGACAGGGTAGGGCAGTTCTTC,CAWSGDRVGQFF
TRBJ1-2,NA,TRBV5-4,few,TGTGCCAGCAGCTTCGCAGGGTCCACCTATGGCTACACCTTC,CASSFAGSTYGYTF
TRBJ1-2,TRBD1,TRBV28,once,TGTGCCAGCAATGACAGGGGGCTGTATGGCTACACCTTC,CASNDRGLYGYTF
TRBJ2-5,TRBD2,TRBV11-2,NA,TGTGCCAGCAGCTTAGCGGACTTCCGGGGGGGCCCAGAGACCCAGTACTTC,CASSLADFRGGPETQYF
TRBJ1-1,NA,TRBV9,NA,TGTGCCAGCAGCTTCCTCAGCGGCGTAGTGAACACTGAAGCTTTCTTT,CASSFLSGVVNTEAFF
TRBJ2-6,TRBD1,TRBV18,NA,TGTGCCAGCTCCGGGACAGGGGGGACCTCTGGGGCCAACGTCCTGACTTTC,CASSGTGGTSGANVLTF
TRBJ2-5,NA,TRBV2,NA,TGTGCCAGCGGCAGGGGCGGTGAGACCCAGTACTTC,CASGRGGETQYF
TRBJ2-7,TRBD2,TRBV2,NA,TGTGCCAGCACCGTAGCGGGGGCGTTCTACGAGCAGTACTTC,CASTVAGAFYEQYF
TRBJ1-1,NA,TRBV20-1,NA,TGCAGTGCTAGAGAGTCGGGTGAAGCTTTCTTT,CSARESGEAFF
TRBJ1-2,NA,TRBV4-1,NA,TGCGCCAGCAGCCAAGCGGGACTTGGGAGCTACACCTTC,CASSQAGLGSYTF
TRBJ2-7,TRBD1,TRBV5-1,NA,TGCGCCAGCAGCTTGGGACAGGGAAGGTCCTACGAGCAGTACTTC,CASSLGQGRSYEQYF
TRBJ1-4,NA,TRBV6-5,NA,TGTGCCAGCAGTTACTCGTCGGCAGGGAGGGAGGAAAAACTGTTTTTT,CASSYSSAGREEKLFF
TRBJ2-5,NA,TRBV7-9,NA,TGTGCCAGCAGCCCTCGGACTAATCAAGAGACCCAGTACTTC,CASSPRTNQETQYF
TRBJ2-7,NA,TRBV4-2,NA,TGTGCCAGCAGCCCCCTCGGAGCGGAACTTGTAGGTGAGCAGTACTTC,CASSPLGAELVGEQYF
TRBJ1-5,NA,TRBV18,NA,TGTGCCAGCTCACCAAGCGTGGGGGCGCGGGATCAGCCCCAGCATTTT,CASSPSVGARDQPQHF
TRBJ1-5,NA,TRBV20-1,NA,TGCAGTGCTAGTACAGTCGGTTATAGCAATCAGCCCCAGCATTTT,CSASTVGYSNQPQHF
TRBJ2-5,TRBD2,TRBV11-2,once,TGTGCCAGCAGCCCGAGGGGCGGGGGGGTTCAAGAGACCCAGTACTTC,CASSPRGGGVQETQYF
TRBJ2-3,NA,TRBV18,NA,TGTGCCAGCTCACCCGGTAAGAGATCGACAGGTAGCACAGATACGCAGTATTTT,CASSPGKRSTGSTDTQYF
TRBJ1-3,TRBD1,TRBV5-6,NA,TGTGCCAGCAGCTGGACAGGGGGTCTCGCGTCTGGAAACACCATATATTTT,CASSWTGGLASGNTIYF
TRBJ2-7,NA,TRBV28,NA,TGTGCCAGCAGTTTGGCAGAATACGAGCAGTACTTC,CASSLAEYEQYF
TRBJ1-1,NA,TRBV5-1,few,TGCGCCAGCAGCTTGGAAGGGAGCAGGAACACTGAAGCTTTCTTT,CASSLEGSRNTEAFF
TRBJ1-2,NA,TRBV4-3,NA,TGCGCCAGCAGCCAAGATTTTTCAGGATTGGGCTACACCTTC,CASSQDFSGLGYTF
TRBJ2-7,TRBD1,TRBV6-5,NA,TGTGCCAGCAGCGGGACAGTGGGAGAGGAGCAGTACTTC,CASSGTVGEEQYF
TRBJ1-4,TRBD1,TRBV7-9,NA,TGTGCCAGCAGCTCCGACAGGGGAGCCGCCGAAAAACTGTTTTTT,CASSSDRGAAEKLFF
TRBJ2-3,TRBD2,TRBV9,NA,TGTGCCAGCAGCGTAAGCCTAGCGGGGGGCACAGATACGCAGTATTTT,CASSVSLAGGTDTQYF
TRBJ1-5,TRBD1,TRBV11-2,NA,TGTGCCAGCAGCGGCCACAGGGGGCGTAGCAATCAGCCCCAGCATTTT,CASSGHRGRSNQPQHF
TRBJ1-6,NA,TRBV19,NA,TGTGCCAGTAGTTCGACAGTAAATTCACCCCTCCACTTT,CASSSTVNSPLHF
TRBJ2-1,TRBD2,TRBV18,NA,TGTGCCAGCTCACCAGCGGGGGGCTACAATGAGCAGTTCTTC,CASSPAGGYNEQFF
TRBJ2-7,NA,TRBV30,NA,TGTGCCTGGGCCAGAAGTTACTACGAGCAGTACTTC,CAWARSYYEQYF
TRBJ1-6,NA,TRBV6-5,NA,TGTGCCAGCAGTTCGACAGCCTATAATTCACCCCTCCACTTT,CASSSTAYNSPLHF
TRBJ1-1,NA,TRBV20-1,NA,TGCAGTGCTTTGACATTCGCTGAAGCTTTCTTT,CSALTFAEAFF